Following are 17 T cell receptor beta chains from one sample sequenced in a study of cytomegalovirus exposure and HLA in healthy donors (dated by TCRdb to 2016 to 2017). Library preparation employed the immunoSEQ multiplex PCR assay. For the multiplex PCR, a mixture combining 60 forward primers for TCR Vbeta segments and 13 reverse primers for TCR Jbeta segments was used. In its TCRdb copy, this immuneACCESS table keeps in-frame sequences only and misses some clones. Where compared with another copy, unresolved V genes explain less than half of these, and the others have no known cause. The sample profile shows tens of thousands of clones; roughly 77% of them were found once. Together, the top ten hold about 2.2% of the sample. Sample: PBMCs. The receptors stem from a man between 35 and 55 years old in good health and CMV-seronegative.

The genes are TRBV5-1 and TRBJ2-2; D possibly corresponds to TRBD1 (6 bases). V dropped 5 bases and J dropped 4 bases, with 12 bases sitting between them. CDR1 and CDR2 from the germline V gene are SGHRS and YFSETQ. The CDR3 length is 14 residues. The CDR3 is CASRDSSGTGELFF. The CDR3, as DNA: TGCGCCAGCAGGGACAGTTCTGGCACCGGGGAGCTGTTTTTT.

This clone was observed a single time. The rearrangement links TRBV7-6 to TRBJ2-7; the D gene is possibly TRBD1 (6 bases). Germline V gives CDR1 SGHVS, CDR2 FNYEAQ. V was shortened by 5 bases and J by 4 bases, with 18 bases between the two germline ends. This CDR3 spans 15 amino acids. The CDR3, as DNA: TGTGCCAGCAGCCCCAGGGGACGGCCGGATTACGAGCAGTACTTC. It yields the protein CASSPRGRPDYEQYF.

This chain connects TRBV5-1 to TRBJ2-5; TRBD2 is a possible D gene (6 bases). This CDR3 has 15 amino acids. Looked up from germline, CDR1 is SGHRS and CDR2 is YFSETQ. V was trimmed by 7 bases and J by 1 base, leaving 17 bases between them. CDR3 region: CASSLRGVLQETQYF. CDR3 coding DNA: TGCGCCAGCTCACTACGCGGGGTGCTCCAAGAGACCCAGTACTTC.

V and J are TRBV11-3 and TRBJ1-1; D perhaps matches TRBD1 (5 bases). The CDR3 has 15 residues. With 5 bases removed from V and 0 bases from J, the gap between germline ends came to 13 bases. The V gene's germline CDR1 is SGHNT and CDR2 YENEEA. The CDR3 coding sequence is TGTGCCAGCAGCCCCTTGGACACAATGAACACTGAAGCTTTCTTT. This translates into CASSPLDTMNTEAFF.

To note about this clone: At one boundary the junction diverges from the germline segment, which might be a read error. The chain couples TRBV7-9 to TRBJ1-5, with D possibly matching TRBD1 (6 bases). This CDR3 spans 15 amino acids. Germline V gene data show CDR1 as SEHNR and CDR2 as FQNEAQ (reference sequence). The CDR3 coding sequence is TGTTCCAGCAGCTCAGGGGACGATCCGCGTCAGCCCCAGCATTTT. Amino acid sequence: CSSSSGDDPRQPQHF.

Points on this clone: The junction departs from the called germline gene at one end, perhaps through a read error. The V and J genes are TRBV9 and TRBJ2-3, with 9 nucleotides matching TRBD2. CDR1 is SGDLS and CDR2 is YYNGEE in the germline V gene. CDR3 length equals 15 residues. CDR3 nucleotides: TGTGCCAGCAGCTCAGCCACTTTTCTGGCGGGGGGGCAAGATTTT. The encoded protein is CASSSATFLAGGQDF.

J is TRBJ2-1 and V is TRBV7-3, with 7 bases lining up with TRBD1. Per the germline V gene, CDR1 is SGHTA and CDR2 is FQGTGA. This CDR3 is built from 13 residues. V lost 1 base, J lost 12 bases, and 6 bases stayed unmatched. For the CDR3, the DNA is TGTGCCAGCAGCTTAATAAGGGGGCAGCGGCAGTTCTTC. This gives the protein CASSLIRGQRQFF. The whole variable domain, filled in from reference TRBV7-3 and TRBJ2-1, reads GAGVSQTPSNKVTEKGKYVELRCDPISGHTALYWYRQSLGQGPEFLIYFQGTGAADDSGLPNDRFFAVRPEGSVSTLKIQRTERGDSAVYLCASSLIRGQRQFFGPGTRLTVL.

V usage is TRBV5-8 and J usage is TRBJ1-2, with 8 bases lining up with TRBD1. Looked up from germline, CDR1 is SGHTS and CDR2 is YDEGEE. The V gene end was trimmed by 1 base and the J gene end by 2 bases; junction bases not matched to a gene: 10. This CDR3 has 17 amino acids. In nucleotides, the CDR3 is TGTGCCAGCAGCTTGACCGGACAGGGCGAAACGAACTATGGCTACACCTTC. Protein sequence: CASSLTGQGETNYGYTF.

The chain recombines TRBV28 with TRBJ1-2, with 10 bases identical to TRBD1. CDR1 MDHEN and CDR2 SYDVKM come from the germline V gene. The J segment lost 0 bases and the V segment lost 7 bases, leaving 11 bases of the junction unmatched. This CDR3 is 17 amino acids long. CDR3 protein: CASIGGQGIKTNYGYTF. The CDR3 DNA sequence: TGTGCCAGCATTGGGGGACAGGGGATAAAAACTAACTATGGCTACACCTTC.

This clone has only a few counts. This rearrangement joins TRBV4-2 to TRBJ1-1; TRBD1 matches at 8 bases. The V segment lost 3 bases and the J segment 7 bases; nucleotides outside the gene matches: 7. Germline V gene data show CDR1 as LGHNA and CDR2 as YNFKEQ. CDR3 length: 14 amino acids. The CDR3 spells CASSQTGAPIEAFF. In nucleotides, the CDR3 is TGTGCCAGCAGCCAGACAGGGGCCCCTATTGAAGCTTTCTTT.

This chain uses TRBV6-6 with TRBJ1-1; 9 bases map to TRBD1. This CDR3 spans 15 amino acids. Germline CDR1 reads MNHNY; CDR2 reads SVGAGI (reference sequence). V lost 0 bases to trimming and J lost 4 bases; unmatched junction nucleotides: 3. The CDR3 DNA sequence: TGTGCCAGCAGTTACTCCCCGACAGGGGGCACTGAAGCTTTCTTT. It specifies CASSYSPTGGTEAFF.

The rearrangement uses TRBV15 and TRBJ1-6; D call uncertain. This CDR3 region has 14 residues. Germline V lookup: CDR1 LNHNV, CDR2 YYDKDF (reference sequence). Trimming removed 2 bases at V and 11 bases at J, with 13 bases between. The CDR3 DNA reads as TGTGCCACCAGCAGACTCGCGACTGGAACACCCCTCCACTTT. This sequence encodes CATSRLATGTPLHF.

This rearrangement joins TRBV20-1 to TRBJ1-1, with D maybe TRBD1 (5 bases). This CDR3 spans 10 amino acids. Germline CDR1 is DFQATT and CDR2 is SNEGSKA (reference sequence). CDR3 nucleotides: TGCACCACGCCGAGGACAGAAGCTTTCTTT. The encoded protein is CTTPRTEAFF.

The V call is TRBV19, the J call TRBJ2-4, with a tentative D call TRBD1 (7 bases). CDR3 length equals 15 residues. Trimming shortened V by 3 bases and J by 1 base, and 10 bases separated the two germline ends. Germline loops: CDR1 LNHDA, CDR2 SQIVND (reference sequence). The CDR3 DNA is TGTGCCAGTAGTATGCCAGGGGGGGCCAAAAACATTCAGTACTTC. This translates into CASSMPGGAKNIQYF.

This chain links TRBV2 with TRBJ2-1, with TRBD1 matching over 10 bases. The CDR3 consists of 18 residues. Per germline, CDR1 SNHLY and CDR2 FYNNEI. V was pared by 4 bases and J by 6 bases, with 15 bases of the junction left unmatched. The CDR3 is CASSVSRLGQGVFNEQFF. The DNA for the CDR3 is TGTGCCAGCAGTGTATCACGCCTTGGACAGGGGGTATTCAATGAGCAGTTCTTC.

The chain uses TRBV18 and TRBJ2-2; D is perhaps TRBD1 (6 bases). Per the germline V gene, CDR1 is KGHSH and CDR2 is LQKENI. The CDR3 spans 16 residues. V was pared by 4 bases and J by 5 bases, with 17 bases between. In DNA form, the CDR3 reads TGTGCCAGCTCACGAATGTCGACAGGAGGAACCGGGGAGCTGTTTTTT. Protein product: CASSRMSTGGTGELFF.

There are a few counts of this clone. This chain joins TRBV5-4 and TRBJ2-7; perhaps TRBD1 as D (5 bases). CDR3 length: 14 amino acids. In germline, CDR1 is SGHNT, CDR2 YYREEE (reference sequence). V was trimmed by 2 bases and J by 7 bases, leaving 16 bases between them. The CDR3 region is CASSLDPGLGEQYF. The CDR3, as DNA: TGTGCCAGCAGCTTAGATCCAGGGCTTGGGGAGCAGTACTTC.